The 27 T cell receptor beta chains below come from one sample, sequenced in a study of CD8 T cells in Susac syndrome. Reverse transcription of roughly 0.5 to 1 ug RNA used random hexamers. TCRdb reprocessed the immunoSEQ multiplex PCR reads via MiXCR and lists one record per CDR3 protein. The repertoire holds over 150,000 distinct CDR3 sequences, with about 93% as singletons. Sequenced sample: CD4+ T cells from PBMCs. The receptor source for this set is a human donor with Susac syndrome.

The rearrangement uses TRBV5-1 and TRBJ1-1; D remains ambiguous. CDR1 SGHRS and CDR2 YFSETQ come from the germline V gene. V gave up 0 bases and J gave up 4 bases, with 7 bases separating them. This CDR3 region has 13 residues. The CDR3 is CASSLDTFTEAFF. CDR3 coding DNA: TGCGCCAGCAGCTTGGACACTTTCACTGAAGCTTTCTTT.

This chain joins TRBV7-2 and TRBJ1-2; 10 bases map to TRBD1. The germline CDR1 and CDR2 sequences are SGHTA and FQGNSA. V shed 5 bases and J 4 bases; nucleotides not matched to a gene: 13. The CDR3 loop spans 17 amino acids. CDR3 in DNA: TGTGCCAGCAGCGGAAGGGATGGGACAGGGGACATCTATGGCTACACCTTC. Its protein product is CASSGRDGTGDIYGYTF.

The rearrangement uses TRBV23-1 and TRBJ1-2, with D hard to call. Being an ORF, TRBV23-1 has a function that is uncertain. V was shortened by 10 bases and J by 8 bases, with 17 bases between the two germline ends. CDR3 size: 12 residues. The CDR3 reads CATTEGVRGYTF. CDR3 bases: TGCGCCACCACTGAGGGCGTACGAGGCTACACCTTC.

This clonotype was seen only once. The rearrangement links TRBV19 to TRBJ2-1; TRBD2 matches at 12 bases. This CDR3 has 15 residues. From germline, CDR1 is LNHDA and CDR2 SQIVND (reference sequence). The J segment lost 5 bases and the V segment lost 5 bases, leaving 4 bases of the junction unmatched. The DNA for the CDR3 is TGTGCCAGTAGTCCGCGGACTAGCGGGGACAATGAGCAGTTCTTC. Translating gives CASSPRTSGDNEQFF.

The chain joins TRBV3-1 to TRBJ2-5, with D perhaps matching TRBD1 (6 bases). Between the trimmed V and J ends, which lost 5 bases and 5 bases, there was a span of 18 bases. This CDR3 comprises 15 residues. Germline assignment: CDR1 LGHDT and CDR2 YNNKEL (reference sequence). Here the CDR3 reads CASSSEQGRWETQYF. In nucleotides, the CDR3 is TGTGCCAGCAGCTCCGAGCAGGGGCGCTGGGAGACCCAGTACTTC.

The rearrangement joins TRBV2 to TRBJ2-3; TRBD2 might be the D (6 bases). V gave up 5 bases and J gave up 4 bases, with 10 bases separating them. Germline V gene data show CDR1 as SNHLY and CDR2 as FYNNEI. The CDR3 sequence is 13 residues long. The CDR3 nucleotides are TGTGCCAGCAGTCCTCAGCGGGCAGATACGCAGTATTTT. Translating gives CASSPQRADTQYF.

The chain joins TRBV3-1 to TRBJ1-5, with D maybe TRBD1 (6 bases). Between the trimmed V and J ends, which lost 0 bases and 7 bases, there was a span of 13 bases. CDR3 size: 15 residues. The germline CDR1 and CDR2 sequences are LGHDT and YNNKEL (reference sequence). The CDR3, as DNA: TGTGCCAGCAGCCAAGAGCTTGGGCAGGGGCAGCCCCAGCATTTT. It specifies CASSQELGQGQPQHF.

J is TRBJ2-6 and V is TRBV30; 9 bases align to TRBD2. The CDR3 totals 17 residues. The V gene end was trimmed by 2 bases and the J gene end by 3 bases; junction bases not matched to a gene: 8. Germline-derived CDR1 and CDR2 are GTSNPN and SVGIG (reference sequence). The CDR3 sequence is CAWSKGGGAGGANVLTF. CDR3 bases: TGTGCCTGGAGTAAGGGCGGGGGGGCCGGTGGGGCCAACGTCCTGACTTTC.

This rearrangement joins TRBV5-5 to TRBJ2-4, with D possibly TRBD2 on 5 matching bases. Germline V lookup: CDR1 SGHKS, CDR2 YYEKEE (reference sequence). The CDR3 sequence is 15 residues long. Trimming removed 0 bases from V and 3 bases from J, with 10 bases in between. DNA for the CDR3: TGTGCCAGCAGCTTGGGATCTAGCCTCAAAAACATTCAGTACTTC. It yields the protein CASSLGSSLKNIQYF.

This chain links TRBV11-1 with TRBJ2-3; the D gene could be TRBD1 or TRBD2 (5 bases each). Germline CDR1 SGHAT, CDR2 FQDESV (reference sequence). V gave up 4 bases and J gave up 1 base, with 12 bases separating them. The CDR3 covers 15 residues. CDR3 nucleotides: TGTGCCAGCAGCTCACGACAGAGGGGCACAGATACGCAGTATTTT. Translating gives CASSSRQRGTDTQYF.

This chain links TRBV5-1 with TRBJ1-5; 7 bases map to TRBD1. Germline V gives CDR1 SGHRS, CDR2 YFSETQ. The CDR3 consists of 14 residues. Losses at the gene ends were 0 bases for V and 3 bases for J; bases not matched to a gene: 0. The CDR3 protein is CASSLEGANQPQHF. Written as DNA, the CDR3 is TGCGCCAGCAGCTTGGAGGGGGCCAATCAGCCCCAGCATTTT.

The genes are TRBV9 and TRBJ2-1, with 7 nucleotides matching TRBD2. This CDR3 region has 16 residues. Germline lookup yields CDR1 SGDLS and CDR2 YYNGEE. V dropped 3 bases and J dropped 9; count of bases not matched to a gene: 15. The CDR3 loop reads CASSDQSGVGFGEQFF. Written as DNA, the CDR3 is TGTGCCAGCAGCGACCAGAGCGGGGTTGGATTCGGTGAGCAGTTCTTC.

The CDR3 sequence: CASSLGRGGMNYNEQFF. The DNA for the CDR3 is TGCGCCAGCAGCTTGGGCCGGGGGGGTATGAACTACAATGAGCAGTTCTTC. The rearrangement uses TRBV5-1 and TRBJ2-1; 8 bases match TRBD2. With V trimmed by 0 bases and J by 3 bases, 8 bases remained unmatched. Looked up from germline, CDR1 is SGHRS and CDR2 is YFSETQ. There are 17 residues in the CDR3. The full variable domain, rest sourced from reference TRBV5-1 and TRBJ2-1, is KAGVTQTPRYLIKTRGQQVTLSCSPISGHRSVSWYQQTPGQGLQFLFEYFSETQRNKGNFPGRFSGRQFSNSRSEMNVSTLELGDSALYLCASSLGRGGMNYNEQFFGPGTRLTVL.

The V and J genes are TRBV30 and TRBJ1-1; D is unresolved. The CDR3 runs to 12 residues. CDR1 and CDR2 from the germline V gene are GTSNPN and SVGIG (reference sequence). Trimming pared 4 bases from V and 11 bases from J, leaving 17 bases between. As DNA, the CDR3 is TGTGCCTGGATTTTTTTCGGGCAGAGGGCTTTCTTT. Translated, it gives CAWIFFGQRAFF. The full variable domain, with the rest looked up from reference TRBV30 and TRBJ1-1, is SQTIHQWPATLVQPVGSPLSLECTVEGTSNPNLYWYRQAAGRGLQLLFYSVGIGQISSEVPQNLSASRPQDRQFILSSKKLLLSDSGFYLCAWIFFGQRAFFGQGTRLTVV.

The chain joins TRBV28 to TRBJ2-3, with D possibly being TRBD1 (8 bases). This CDR3 contains 16 residues. CDR1 MDHEN and CDR2 SYDVKM come from the germline V gene. V lost 1 base and J lost 3, with 14 bases in between. CDR3 in amino acids: CASSLLGQGGTDTQYF. The CDR3 DNA sequence: TGTGCCAGCAGTTTATTAGGACAGGGAGGGACAGATACGCAGTATTTT.

CDR3 protein: CASSPQRAPRNTEAFF. DNA of the CDR3: TGTGCCAGCTCACCACAGAGGGCCCCGAGGAACACTGAAGCTTTCTTT. The chain uses TRBV18 and TRBJ1-1; D is uncertain. Trimming pared 1 base from V and 1 base from J, leaving 13 bases between. Germline V gene lookup returns CDR1 KGHSH and CDR2 LQKENI. The CDR3 consists of 16 residues.

The chain couples TRBV5-5 to TRBJ2-2, with unresolved D. The V and J ends lost 2 bases and 6 bases respectively, with 11 bases between them. In germline, CDR1 is SGHKS, CDR2 YYEKEE (reference sequence). This CDR3 has 14 amino acids. CDR3 region: CASSFQHGAGELFF. CDR3 nucleotide sequence: TGTGCCAGCAGCTTCCAACACGGCGCCGGGGAGCTGTTTTTT.

This clonotype was seen only a few times. This chain uses TRBV12-3 or TRBV12-4 with TRBJ1-1; 7 nucleotides agree with TRBD1. The CDR3 is made up of 13 amino acids. V shed 4 bases and J 3 bases; nucleotides not matched to a gene: 2. CDR3 coding DNA: TGTGCCAGCAGTTACGACAGGGACACTGAAGCTTTCTTT. This encodes CASSYDRDTEAFF.

The gene calls are TRBV5-6 and TRBJ1-3; 9 nucleotides match TRBD1. J lost 2 bases, V lost 5 bases, and 23 bases had no gene match. CDR3 length: 21 amino acids. Germline assignment: CDR1 SGHDT and CDR2 YYEEEE. CDR3 amino acids: CASRHSHGTGSTVGAGNTIYF. As DNA, the CDR3 is TGTGCCAGCAGGCACAGCCACGGGACAGGGTCTACTGTAGGCGCTGGAAACACCATATATTTT.

The rearrangement uses TRBV29-1 and TRBJ2-7; 13 positions match TRBD2. Germline V lookup: CDR1 SQVTM, CDR2 ANQGSEA. V was pared by 6 bases and J by 4 bases, with 3 bases of the junction left unmatched. This CDR3 is 13 amino acids long. Here the CDR3 DNA reads TGCAGCGTGGGGACTAGCGGGAAATACGAGCAGTACTTC. This gives the protein CSVGTSGKYEQYF.

V and J are TRBV27 and TRBJ2-1; 9 bases align to TRBD2. This CDR3 comprises 13 residues. The trim removed 7 bases at V and 8 bases at J, leaving 6 bases unmatched. Germline V lookup: CDR1 MNHEY, CDR2 SMNVEV (reference sequence). The CDR3 nucleotides read TGTGCCAGCAAGGCTAGCGGGAATGATGAGCAGTTCTTC. Translated, it gives CASKASGNDEQFF.

This sequence joins TRBV3-1 and TRBJ2-7; D perhaps matches TRBD2 (5 bases). The CDR3 totals 13 residues. Germline CDR1 reads LGHDT; CDR2 reads YNNKEL (reference sequence). Trimming pared 5 bases from V and 3 bases from J, leaving 11 bases between. The CDR3 nucleotides read TGTGCCAGCAGCGCCGGACTGCACTACGAGCAGTACTTC. This encodes CASSAGLHYEQYF.

The V gene is TRBV12-3 or TRBV12-4, the J gene TRBJ2-7; D call uncertain. The CDR3 is 14 residues long. V was pared by 10 bases and J by 0 bases, with 16 bases between. The chain's CDR3 is CATLSRVGSYEQYF. The CDR3, as DNA: TGTGCCACCCTCAGCCGGGTTGGCTCCTACGAGCAGTACTTC.

This chain connects TRBV11-2 to TRBJ1-1, with 7 positions matching TRBD1. Germline V CDR1 and CDR2: SGHAT, FQNNGV. The CDR3 is made up of 14 amino acids. V was pared by 5 bases and J by 5 bases, with 8 bases of the junction left unmatched. The CDR3 DNA reads as TGTGCCAGCAGCCCCGCCCCCAGGGGGACTGAAGCTTTCTTT. It is translated as CASSPAPRGTEAFF.

This chain joins TRBV20-1 and TRBJ1-2, with D possibly matching TRBD1 (5 bases). The CDR3 consists of 15 residues. Trimming cost V 6 bases and J 4 bases, with 21 bases left between them. CDR1 is DFQATT, CDR2 SNEGSKA, per germline (reference sequence). CDR3: CSAPQRSGASYGYTF. CDR3 nucleotides: TGCAGTGCCCCCCAACGTTCTGGGGCTAGCTATGGCTACACCTTC.

This chain joins TRBV6-2 or TRBV6-3 and TRBJ2-5; 10 bases fit TRBD1. The CDR3 totals 16 residues. V shed 2 bases, J shed 4 bases, and the junction held 7 bases outside the gene matches. The germline gives CDR1 MNHEY, CDR2 SVGEGT. This CDR3 reads CASSYGGDRGPETQYF. For the CDR3, the DNA is TGTGCCAGCAGTTACGGGGGGGACAGGGGTCCAGAGACCCAGTACTTC.

This clonotype occurred once. The V gene is TRBV28, the J gene TRBJ2-7; 8 nucleotides line up with TRBD2. The CDR3 spans 12 residues. V lost 6 bases, J lost 5 bases, and 3 bases stayed unmatched. Germline CDR1 and CDR2: MDHEN and SYDVKM. Here the CDR3 DNA reads TGTGCCAGCAGGAGTAGCGGGGACGAGCAGTACTTC. Protein: CASRSSGDEQYF.